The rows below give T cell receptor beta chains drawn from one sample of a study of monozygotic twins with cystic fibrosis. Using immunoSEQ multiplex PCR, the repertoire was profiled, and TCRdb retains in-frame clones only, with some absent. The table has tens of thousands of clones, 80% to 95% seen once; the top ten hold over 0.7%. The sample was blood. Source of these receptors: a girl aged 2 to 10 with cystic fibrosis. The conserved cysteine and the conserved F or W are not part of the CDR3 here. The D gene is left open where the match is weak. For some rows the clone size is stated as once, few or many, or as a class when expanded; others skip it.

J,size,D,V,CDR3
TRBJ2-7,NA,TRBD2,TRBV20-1,SARLAPEQY
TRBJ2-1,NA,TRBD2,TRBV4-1,ASSQEGRTSGSKGEQF
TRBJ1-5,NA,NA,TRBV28,ASSPTGYSNQPQH
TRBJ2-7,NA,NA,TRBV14,ASSDLRVGLYEQY
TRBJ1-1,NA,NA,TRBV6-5,ASSYWDGEAF
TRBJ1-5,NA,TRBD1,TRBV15,ATSSLTGGGNQPQH
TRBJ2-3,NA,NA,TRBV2,ASSVRQAADTQY
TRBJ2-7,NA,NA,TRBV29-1,SVFEHENSYEQY
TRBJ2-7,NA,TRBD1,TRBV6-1,ASSFTGTGLYEQY
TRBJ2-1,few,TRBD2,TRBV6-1,ASSGLAGDYNEQF